A single sample is the source of the 21 T cell receptor beta chains below, sequenced in a study of beta chain features in type 1 diabetes. Expressed TCRB transcripts were sequenced, since all the RNA that had been isolated was reverse transcribed. The protocol was immunoSEQ multiplex PCR, while the TCRdb copy is restricted to in-frame clones and leaves out a portion. Here the sample spans more than 300,000 clones, 7.5% to 9% being singletons. Specimen: central memory CD4+ T cells from blood. The receptors come from a woman under 30 in good health.

The V and J genes are TRBV7-2 and TRBJ2-7; no firm D call. This CDR3 spans 14 amino acids. The germline CDR1 and CDR2 sequences are SGHTA and FQGNSA. V was shortened by 0 bases and J by 3 bases, with 9 bases between the two germline ends. The CDR3 loop reads CASSLANPIYEQYF. In DNA form, the CDR3 reads TGTGCCAGCAGCTTAGCTAACCCAATCTACGAGCAGTACTTC.

This clone was counted between two and nine times. The genes are TRBV28 and TRBJ2-5, with 10 bases fitting TRBD1. The CDR3 runs 15 residues. After removal of 5 bases from V and 4 bases from J, the junction contained 7 bases not matched to a gene. CDR1 MDHEN and CDR2 SYDVKM come from the germline V gene. CDR3 loop: CASSTPTGGAETQYF. The CDR3 DNA is TGTGCCAGCAGTACGCCGACAGGGGGCGCAGAGACCCAGTACTTC.

A few counts support this clone. The V and J genes are TRBV9 and TRBJ2-3; 11 nucleotides align to TRBD2. Germline V gene lookup returns CDR1 SGDLS and CDR2 YYNGEE. CDR3 length: 19 residues. The V segment lost 0 bases and the J segment 2 bases; nucleotides outside the gene matches: 11. The DNA for the CDR3 is TGTGCCAGCAGCGTAGTCCCGGGCGCTAGCGGGAGGAACACAGATACGCAGTATTTT. Its translation: CASSVVPGASGRNTDTQYF. Filled out from reference TRBV9 and TRBJ2-3, the complete variable domain reads DSGVTQTPKHLITATGQRVTLRCSPRSGDLSVYWYQQSLDQGLQFLIQYYNGEERAKGNILERFSAQQFPDLHSELNLSSLELGDSALYFCASSVVPGASGRNTDTQYFGPGTRLTVL.

This clone was seen many times. The rearrangement links TRBV5-1 to TRBJ1-2; possibly TRBD1 for D (5 bases). Between the trimmed V and J ends, which lost 0 bases and 4 bases, there was a span of 10 bases. Per the germline V gene, CDR1 is SGHRS and CDR2 is YFSETQ. CDR3 length: 14 amino acids. This chain's CDR3 is CASSLDGQGYGYTF. The CDR3 DNA reads TGCGCCAGCAGCTTGGACGGACAAGGCTATGGCTACACCTTC.

This clone was counted between two and nine times. The chain uses TRBV10-3 and TRBJ2-5; a possible D gene is TRBD2 (6 bases). The CDR3 has 12 amino acids. Germline V gene sequence: CDR1 ENHRY, CDR2 SYGVKD. V was pared by 3 bases and J by 4 bases, with 6 bases between. This CDR3 is CAISEAGETQYF. CDR3 sequence (DNA): TGTGCCATCAGTGAAGCGGGAGAGACCCAGTACTTC.

The CDR3 spells CASSATSGGSDTQYF. CDR3 coding DNA: TGTGCCAGCAGTGCGACTAGTGGGGGCTCAGATACGCAGTATTTT. J is TRBJ2-3 and V is TRBV2; D is tentatively TRBD1 or TRBD2 (6 bases each). Germline lookup yields CDR1 SNHLY and CDR2 FYNNEI. The ends were cut back, 4 bases at V and 4 bases at J, with 15 bases in the middle. CDR3 size: 15 residues. The full variable domain, rest sourced from reference TRBV2 and TRBJ2-3, is EPEVTQTPSHQVTQMGQEVILRCVPISNHLYFYWYRQILGQKVEFLVSFYNNEISEKSEIFDDQFSVERPDGSNFTLKIRSTKLEDSAMYFCASSATSGGSDTQYFGPGTRLTVL.

The chain has TRBV2 and TRBJ2-2; D perhaps matches TRBD1 (6 bases). CDR1 is SNHLY and CDR2 is FYNNEI in the germline V gene. Trimming left V 7 bases short and J 4 bases short, with 13 bases between. This CDR3 has 14 residues. CDR3: CASIKDSATGELFF. The CDR3 DNA sequence: TGTGCCAGCATTAAGGACAGTGCCACCGGGGAGCTGTTTTTT. The full variable domain, completed using reference TRBV2 and TRBJ2-2, is EPEVTQTPSHQVTQMGQEVILRCVPISNHLYFYWYRQILGQKVEFLVSFYNNEISEKSEIFDDQFSVERPDGSNFTLKIRSTKLEDSAMYFCASIKDSATGELFFGEGSRLTVL.

The rearrangement links TRBV19 to TRBJ1-2; no firm D call. There are 14 residues in the CDR3. Germline CDR1 is LNHDA and CDR2 is SQIVND (reference sequence). V dropped 6 bases and J dropped 0 bases, with 11 bases sitting between them. CDR3 bases: TGTGCCAGTAGGCCGGTTAGTTCTAACTATGGCTACACCTTC. It specifies CASRPVSSNYGYTF. Complete variable domain (other parts from reference TRBV19 and TRBJ1-2): DGGITQSPKYLFRKEGQNVTLSCEQNLNHDAMYWYRQDPGQGLRLIYYSQIVNDFQKGDIAEGYSVSREKKESFPLTVTSAQKNPTAFYLCASRPVSSNYGYTFGSGTRLTVV.

A few counts support this clone. The chain employs TRBV11-2 and TRBJ2-5; 7 bases are a match to TRBD1. The CDR3 runs 15 residues. The trim removed 4 bases at V and 5 bases at J, leaving 10 bases unmatched. Germline-derived CDR1 and CDR2 are SGHAT and FQNNGV. The CDR3, as DNA: TGTGCCAGCAGCTCTCAGACAGGGCCGGGGGAGACCCAGTACTTC. This gives the protein CASSSQTGPGETQYF.

The rearrangement joins TRBV15 to TRBJ1-1, with no clear D. Per germline, CDR1 LNHNV and CDR2 YYDKDF (reference sequence). The CDR3 has 14 residues. The germline V and J ends were trimmed by 1 base and 0 bases, with 6 bases remaining between them. The CDR3 DNA follows: TGTGCCACCAGCAGAGGGGATATGAACACTGAAGCTTTCTTT. Its translation is CATSRGDMNTEAFF.

This clone was counted a few times. For the CDR3, the DNA is TGTGCCAGCGCAAATAGCGGCAGCACAGATACGCAGTATTTT. Translating it yields CASANSGSTDTQYF. This chain uses TRBV28 with TRBJ2-3; the D gene is possibly TRBD2 (6 bases). The germline V gene has CDR1 MDHEN and CDR2 SYDVKM. V was pared by 8 bases and J by 0 bases, with 12 bases between. The CDR3 runs to 14 residues.

This clone was seen more than once but under ten times. V gene TRBV12-5 combines with J gene TRBJ2-1; D tentatively reads TRBD1 or TRBD2 (6 bases each). Per germline, CDR1 LGHNT and CDR2 FRNRAP. The CDR3 is 15 residues long. The V gene lost 0 bases and the J gene lost 7 bases, with 13 bases spanning the gap. CDR3 protein: CASGLVLGGLNEQFF. The CDR3 nucleotides are TGTGCTAGTGGTTTGGTACTTGGGGGGCTAAATGAGCAGTTCTTC.

The rearrangement joins TRBV5-1 to TRBJ2-1; 9 positions agree with TRBD2. The CDR3 has 17 amino acids. V was pared by 0 bases and J by 4 bases, with 8 bases of the junction left unmatched. CDR1 and CDR2 (germline): SGHRS, YFSETQ. The CDR3 loop reads CASSLDLASGTYNEQFF. The CDR3 DNA follows: TGCGCCAGCAGCTTGGATTTGGCTAGCGGGACTTACAATGAGCAGTTCTTC.

The chain recombines TRBV5-1 with TRBJ2-7; weak D call: TRBD1 (5 bases). The V gene lost 0 bases and the J gene lost 4 bases, with 14 bases spanning the gap. Germline-derived CDR1 and CDR2 are SGHRS and YFSETQ. The CDR3 has 15 residues. CDR3 sequence reads: CASSLEGRDGYEQYF. The DNA for the CDR3 is TGCGCCAGCAGCTTGGAGGGCAGGGATGGTTACGAGCAGTACTTC.

The chain links TRBV10-3 to TRBJ2-2, with 9 bases matching TRBD1. The CDR3 loop spans 16 amino acids. Looked up from germline, CDR1 is ENHRY and CDR2 is SYGVKD. V was clipped by 5 bases and J by 2 bases; unmatched bases: 6. CDR3 coding DNA: TGTGCCATCAGTAAAGACAGGGGGGTAAACACCGGGGAGCTGTTTTTT. Translated: CAISKDRGVNTGELFF.

The chain couples TRBV6-5 to TRBJ2-7; no definite D call. The CDR3 is 12 residues long. Trimming removed 5 bases at V and 4 bases at J, with 9 bases between. CDR1 MNHEY and CDR2 SVGAGI come from the germline V gene. The CDR3 protein is CASSPGPYEQYF. As DNA, the CDR3 is TGTGCCAGCAGTCCGGGCCCTTACGAGCAGTACTTC.

The chain recombines TRBV11-2 with TRBJ1-5; maybe TRBD1 (5 bases). There are 15 residues in the CDR3. The V gene's germline CDR1 is SGHAT and CDR2 FQNNGV. Trimming left V 1 base short and J 11 bases short, with 18 bases between. CDR3 sequence (DNA): TGTGCCAGCAGCTTAGGGGGCGAAGGCGTCGGGTCCCAGCATTTT. Encoded protein: CASSLGGEGVGSQHF. The variable domain in full, with the rest retrieved from reference TRBV11-2 and TRBJ1-5, is EAGVAQSPRYKIIEKRQSVAFWCNPISGHATLYWYQQILGQGPKLLIQFQNNGVVDDSQLPKDRFSAERLKGVDSTLKIQPAKLEDSAVYLCASSLGGEGVGSQHFGDGTRLSIL.

The genes are TRBV18 and TRBJ1-2; the match to TRBD1 covers 10 bases. The CDR3 length is 15 residues. The germline V gene encodes CDR1 KGHSH and CDR2 LQKENI. V trimming: 4 bases; J trimming: 6 bases; junction bases outside the gene matches: 8. The CDR3: CASSQPGQGIHGYTF. The CDR3 DNA reads TGTGCCAGCTCACAACCGGGACAGGGGATCCATGGCTACACCTTC.

V and J are TRBV2 and TRBJ2-2; D is undetermined. Trimming removed 4 bases from V and 2 bases from J, with 11 bases in between. CDR3 length equals 15 residues. Per germline, CDR1 SNHLY and CDR2 FYNNEI. The CDR3 protein is CASSVSQLNTGELFF. Written as DNA, the CDR3 is TGTGCCAGCAGTGTTTCGCAGCTTAACACCGGGGAGCTGTTTTTT.

This clone came up many times. The chain has TRBV18 and TRBJ1-1; tentatively, D is TRBD1 (6 bases). The CDR3 runs to 14 residues. Trimming shortened V by 3 bases and J by 3 bases, and 11 bases separated the two germline ends. CDR1 is KGHSH, CDR2 LQKENI, per germline. CDR3 region: CASSPNRDDTEAFF. CDR3 DNA: TGTGCCAGCTCACCTAACAGGGATGACACTGAAGCTTTCTTT.

In its sample, this clone was seen a few times. The chain uses TRBV25-1 and TRBJ2-1; 7 nucleotides match TRBD1. CDR3 length: 15 residues. The germline V gene has CDR1 MGHDK and CDR2 SYGVNS. J was trimmed by 6 bases and V by 4 bases; bases with no gene match: 9. CDR3 sequence reads: CASSVDRVRSNEQFF. The CDR3 nucleotides read TGTGCCAGCAGTGTAGACAGGGTGAGGAGCAATGAGCAGTTCTTC. Complete variable domain (other parts from reference TRBV25-1 and TRBJ2-1): EADIYQTPRYLVIGTGKKITLECSQTMGHDKMYWYQQDPGMELHLIHYSYGVNSTEKGDLSSESTVSRIRTEHFPLTLESARPSHTSQYLCASSVDRVRSNEQFFGPGTRLTVL.